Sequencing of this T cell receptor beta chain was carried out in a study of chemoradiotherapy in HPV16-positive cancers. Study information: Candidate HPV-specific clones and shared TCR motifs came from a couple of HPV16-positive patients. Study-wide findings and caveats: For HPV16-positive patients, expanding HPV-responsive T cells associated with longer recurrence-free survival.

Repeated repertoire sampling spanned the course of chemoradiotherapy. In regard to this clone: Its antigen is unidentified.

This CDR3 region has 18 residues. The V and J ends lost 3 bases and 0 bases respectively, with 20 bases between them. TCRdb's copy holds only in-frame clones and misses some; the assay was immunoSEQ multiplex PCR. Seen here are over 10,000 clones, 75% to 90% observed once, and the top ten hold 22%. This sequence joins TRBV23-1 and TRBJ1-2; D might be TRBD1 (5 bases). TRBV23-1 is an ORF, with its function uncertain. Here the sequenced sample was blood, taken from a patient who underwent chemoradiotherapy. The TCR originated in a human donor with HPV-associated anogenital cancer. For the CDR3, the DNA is TGCGCCAGCAGTCATCCGATTCCTTCAGGGAGGGCTAACTATGGCTACACCTTC. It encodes CASSHPIPSGRANYGYTF.